Following are 15 T cell receptor beta chains from one sample sequenced in a study of Tregs in tolerant kidney transplant recipients. The method was immunoSEQ multiplex PCR; TCRdb's version includes in-frame clones alone and lacks a portion of them. This sample carries tens of thousands of clones, roughly 93% of them seen once, and the ten largest clones take 0.46%. Source: CD4+ T cells from blood, taken before the transplant. These receptors were taken from a human donor who received a combined kidney and bone marrow transplant.

CDR3 residues: CASSQVTRSIRVDEQFF. CDR3 nucleotide sequence: TGTGCCAGCAGCCAAGTTACTAGGAGTATTAGGGTGGATGAGCAGTTCTTC. This chain uses TRBV4-2 with TRBJ2-1, with a weak D call TRBD2 (5 bases). V was clipped by 1 base and J by 8 bases, with 21 bases between them. Germline CDR1 is LGHNA and CDR2 is YNFKEQ. The CDR3 covers 17 residues.

The chain uses TRBV7-2 and TRBJ2-7; 11 nucleotides match TRBD1. CDR3 length equals 18 residues. J was trimmed by 0 bases and V by 5 bases; bases with no gene match: 12. Per the germline V gene, CDR1 is SGHTA and CDR2 is FQGNSA. The CDR3 bases are TGTGCCAGCAGCCCTACCTGGGGGACAGGGGGTCGCTCCTACGAGCAGTACTTC. Translation gives CASSPTWGTGGRSYEQYF.

This chain joins TRBV2 and TRBJ1-1; the match to TRBD1 covers 7 bases. Looked up from germline, CDR1 is SNHLY and CDR2 is FYNNEI. The CDR3 has 14 amino acids. The junction had 3 bases not matched to a gene; V was cut back by 5 bases and J by 0 bases. CDR3 residues: CASSPDRMNTEAFF. DNA of the CDR3: TGTGCCAGCAGTCCGGACAGGATGAACACTGAAGCTTTCTTT.

This clone has just one count. This rearrangement joins TRBV29-1 to TRBJ2-3; a weak D match, TRBD2 (6 bases). The CDR3 totals 14 residues. The ends were cut back, 4 bases at V and 3 bases at J, with 14 bases in the middle. From germline, CDR1 is SQVTM and CDR2 ANQGSEA. CDR3 nucleotide sequence: TGCAGCGTTGGGGAGGCCGGAGTAACAGATACGCAGTATTTT. This encodes CSVGEAGVTDTQYF.

The genes are TRBV2 and TRBJ2-5, with TRBD1 as a possible D gene (6 bases). The tail of the sequence fits TRBJ2-7 better, so the J call may be wrong. Germline CDR1 and CDR2: SNHLY and FYNNEI. The CDR3 sequence is 15 residues long. In DNA, the CDR3 is TGTGCCAGCAGTGAAGTCCAAGGGACATTGTACGAGCAGTACTTC. Translating gives CASSEVQGTLYEQYF.

The chain combines TRBV2 with TRBJ2-7, with 9 bases matching TRBD2. CDR1 and CDR2 (germline): SNHLY, FYNNEI. V dropped 3 bases and J dropped 1; count of bases not matched to a gene: 4. The CDR3 spans 15 residues. For the CDR3, the DNA is TGTGCCAGCAGTGATTGGGCGGGGGGGTCCTACGAGCAGTACTTC. Translating gives CASSDWAGGSYEQYF.

The chain carries TRBV19 and TRBJ1-2, with D perhaps matching TRBD1 (6 bases). The germline V gene encodes CDR1 LNHDA and CDR2 SQIVND (reference sequence). The CDR3 extends over 16 amino acids. V was cut by 2 bases and J by 6 bases, with 19 bases left in between. The CDR3 DNA is TGTGCCAGTAGTATACCCTTCGGGGGGGCGAGAGATGGCTACACCTTC. Protein: CASSIPFGGARDGYTF.

The chain has TRBV5-1 and TRBJ1-4, with D perhaps TRBD1 (5 bases). V was shortened by 0 bases and J by 0 bases, with 15 bases between the two germline ends. Germline V gene sequence: CDR1 SGHRS, CDR2 YFSETQ. There are 18 residues in the CDR3. The CDR3 sequence: CASSLALETAATNEKLFF. The DNA of the CDR3 is TGCGCCAGCAGCTTGGCCCTGGAGACAGCAGCAACTAATGAAAAACTGTTTTTT.

The chain joins TRBV27 to TRBJ1-4; D gene unclear. This CDR3 is 12 amino acids long. V gave up 6 bases and J gave up 7 bases, with 9 bases separating them. Germline CDR1 reads MNHEY; CDR2 reads SMNVEV (reference sequence). The CDR3 here is CASSGLGEKLFF. The DNA for the CDR3 is TGTGCCAGCAGCGGGTTGGGTGAAAAACTGTTTTTT.

This sequence joins TRBV4-1 and TRBJ1-4; no firm D call. The CDR3 has 13 residues. CDR1 and CDR2 from the germline V gene are MGHRA and YSYEKL. V gave up 4 bases and J gave up 5 bases, with 8 bases separating them. In DNA form, the CDR3 reads TGCGCCAGCAGCCGGGTGGAGAATGAAAAACTGTTTTTT. It translates to CASSRVENEKLFF.

The V and J genes are TRBV7-2 and TRBJ1-4, with 7 bases fitting TRBD1. Germline V lookup: CDR1 SGHTA, CDR2 FQGNSA. This CDR3 has 14 amino acids. Germline trimming cut 5 bases from V and 8 bases from J; bases unmatched to any gene: 8. The CDR3 DNA reads TGTGCCAGCAGCCCTCGACAGGGATGGGAAAAACTGTTTTTT. The encoded protein is CASSPRQGWEKLFF. The full variable domain, its missing parts supplied by reference TRBV7-2 and TRBJ1-4, is GAGVSQSPSNKVTEKGKDVELRCDPISGHTALYWYRQSLGQGLEFLIYFQGNSAPDKSGLPSDRFSAERTGGSVSTLTIQRTQQEDSAVYLCASSPRQGWEKLFFGSGTQLSVL.

Regarding this clone: The junction shows a germline mismatch at one end, possibly a read error. V and J are TRBV28 and TRBJ1-4; 7 nucleotides line up with TRBD1. This CDR3 is 14 amino acids long. The germline gives CDR1 MDHEN, CDR2 SYDVKM. The CDR3 coding sequence is TGTGCCAGCAGCTTATGGGACAGTCGGGAAAAACTGTTTTTT. Protein sequence: CASSLWDSREKLFF.

The V gene is TRBV11-3, the J gene TRBJ2-7, with 10 bases identical to TRBD2. V lost 4 bases, J lost 1 base, and 4 bases stayed unmatched. This CDR3 contains 15 residues. CDR1 is SGHNT, CDR2 YENEEA, per germline. The CDR3 DNA follows: TGTGCCAGCAGCTCGAGGACTAGCGGATCCTACGAGCAGTACTTC. Its translation is CASSSRTSGSYEQYF.

The J gene is TRBJ1-5, the V gene TRBV29-1; perhaps TRBD1 as D (6 bases). Germline V gene data show CDR1 as SQVTM and CDR2 as ANQGSEA. The CDR3 consists of 15 residues. V gave up 4 bases and J gave up 2 bases, with 15 bases separating them. The CDR3 sequence: CSVVLAGAGNQPQHF. The CDR3 bases are TGCAGCGTTGTTCTCGCAGGGGCGGGCAATCAGCCCCAGCATTTT.

This chain links TRBV5-4 with TRBJ2-1, with 7 bases matching TRBD2. CDR1 is SGHNT, CDR2 YYREEE, per germline (reference sequence). The CDR3 extends over 14 amino acids. V shed 3 bases, J shed 8 bases, and the junction held 8 bases outside the gene matches. CDR3 sequence: CASSSGFRGDEQFF. CDR3 coding DNA: TGTGCCAGCAGCTCGGGGTTTCGGGGGGATGAGCAGTTCTTC.